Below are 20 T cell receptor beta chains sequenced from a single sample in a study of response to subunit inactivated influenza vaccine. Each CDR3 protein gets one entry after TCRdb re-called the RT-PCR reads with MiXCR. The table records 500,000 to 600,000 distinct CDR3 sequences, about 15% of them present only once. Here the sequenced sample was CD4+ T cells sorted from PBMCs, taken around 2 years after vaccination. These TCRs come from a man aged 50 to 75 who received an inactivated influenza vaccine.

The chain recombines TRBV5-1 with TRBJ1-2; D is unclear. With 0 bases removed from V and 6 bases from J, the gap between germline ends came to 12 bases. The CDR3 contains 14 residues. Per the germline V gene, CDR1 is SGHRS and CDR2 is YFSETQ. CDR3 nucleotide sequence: TGCGCCAGCAGCTTGGCGGAAGGGTCGGATGGCTACACCTTC. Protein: CASSLAEGSDGYTF. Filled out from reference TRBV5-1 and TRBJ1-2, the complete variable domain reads KAGVTQTPRYLIKTRGQQVTLSCSPISGHRSVSWYQQTPGQGLQFLFEYFSETQRNKGNFPGRFSGRQFSNSRSEMNVSTLELGDSALYLCASSLAEGSDGYTFGSGTRLTVV.

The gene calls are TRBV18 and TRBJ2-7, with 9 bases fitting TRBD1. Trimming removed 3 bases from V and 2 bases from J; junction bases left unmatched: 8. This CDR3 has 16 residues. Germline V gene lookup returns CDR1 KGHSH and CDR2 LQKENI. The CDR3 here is CASSPFGTGKAYEQYF. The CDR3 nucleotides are TGTGCCAGCTCACCCTTTGGGACAGGGAAAGCCTACGAGCAGTACTTC.

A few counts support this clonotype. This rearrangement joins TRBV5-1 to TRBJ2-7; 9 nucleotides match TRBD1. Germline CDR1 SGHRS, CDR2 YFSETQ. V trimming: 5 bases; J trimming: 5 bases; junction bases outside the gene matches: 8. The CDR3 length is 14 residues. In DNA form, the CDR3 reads TGCGCCAGCAGACCGGGACAGGGAATCAACGAGCAGTACTTC. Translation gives CASRPGQGINEQYF.

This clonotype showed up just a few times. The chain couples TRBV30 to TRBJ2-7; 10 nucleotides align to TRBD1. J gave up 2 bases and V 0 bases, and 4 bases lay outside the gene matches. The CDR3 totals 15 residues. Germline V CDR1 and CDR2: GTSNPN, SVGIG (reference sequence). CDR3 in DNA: TGTGCCTGGAGTGTATTTGGGACAGGGGCCTACGAGCAGTACTTC. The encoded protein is CAWSVFGTGAYEQYF.

The CDR3 sequence: CSARGQGGDTGELFF. DNA for the CDR3: TGCAGTGCTCGGGGACAGGGAGGTGACACCGGGGAGCTGTTTTTT. The genes are TRBV20-1 and TRBJ2-2; 9 positions match TRBD1. Trimming took 5 bases from V and 3 from J; bases not matched to a gene: 7. This CDR3 comprises 15 residues. The V gene's germline CDR1 is DFQATT and CDR2 SNEGSKA (reference sequence).

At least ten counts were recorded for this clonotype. CDR3 sequence: CSALLAAHTLQETQYF. Here the CDR3 DNA reads TGCAGTGCTCTTTTAGCGGCGCATACTCTCCAAGAGACCCAGTACTTC. The chain is built from TRBV20-1 and TRBJ2-5, with D possibly TRBD2 on 6 matching bases. This CDR3 has 16 residues. The V and J ends lost 5 bases and 1 base respectively, with 20 bases between them. CDR1 is DFQATT and CDR2 is SNEGSKA in the germline V gene (reference sequence).

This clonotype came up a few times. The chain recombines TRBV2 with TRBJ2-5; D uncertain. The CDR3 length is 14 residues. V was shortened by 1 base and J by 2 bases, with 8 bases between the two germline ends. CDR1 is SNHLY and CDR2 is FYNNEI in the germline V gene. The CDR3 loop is CASSEGALQETQYF. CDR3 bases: TGTGCCAGCAGTGAAGGGGCACTACAAGAGACCCAGTACTTC.

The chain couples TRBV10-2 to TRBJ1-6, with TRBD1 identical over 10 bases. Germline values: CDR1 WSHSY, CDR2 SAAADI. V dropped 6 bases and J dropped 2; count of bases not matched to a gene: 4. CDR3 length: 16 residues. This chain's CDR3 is CASRGQGSTYNSPLHF. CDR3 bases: TGCGCCAGCAGGGGACAGGGGTCGACCTATAATTCACCCCTCCACTTT.

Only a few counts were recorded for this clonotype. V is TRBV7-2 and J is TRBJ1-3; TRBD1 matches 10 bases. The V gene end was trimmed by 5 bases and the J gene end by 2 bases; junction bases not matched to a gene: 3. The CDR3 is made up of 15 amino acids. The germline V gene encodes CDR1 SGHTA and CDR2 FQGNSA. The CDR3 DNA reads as TGTGCCAGCAGCACCGGGACAGGGGCTGGAAACACCATATATTTT. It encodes CASSTGTGAGNTIYF.

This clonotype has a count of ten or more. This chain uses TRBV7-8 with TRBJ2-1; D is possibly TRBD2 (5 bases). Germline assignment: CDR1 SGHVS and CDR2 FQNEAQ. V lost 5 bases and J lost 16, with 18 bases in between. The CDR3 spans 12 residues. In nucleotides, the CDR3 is TGTGCCAGCAGCCCGCCGTTGGCCCGGGGATTCTTC. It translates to CASSPPLARGFF.

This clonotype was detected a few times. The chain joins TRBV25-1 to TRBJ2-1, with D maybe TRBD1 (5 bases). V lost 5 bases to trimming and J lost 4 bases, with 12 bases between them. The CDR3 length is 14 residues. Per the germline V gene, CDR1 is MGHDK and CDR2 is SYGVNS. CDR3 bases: TGTGCCAGCAGTAGGGGTGGTGGATACAATGAGCAGTTCTTC. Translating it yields CASSRGGGYNEQFF.

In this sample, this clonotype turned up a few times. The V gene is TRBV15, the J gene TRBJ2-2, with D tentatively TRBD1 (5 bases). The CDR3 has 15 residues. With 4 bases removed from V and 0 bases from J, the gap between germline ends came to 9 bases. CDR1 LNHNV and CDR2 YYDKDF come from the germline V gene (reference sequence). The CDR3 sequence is CATSTRVANTGELFF. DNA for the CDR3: TGTGCCACCAGCACCAGGGTCGCGAACACCGGGGAGCTGTTTTTT.

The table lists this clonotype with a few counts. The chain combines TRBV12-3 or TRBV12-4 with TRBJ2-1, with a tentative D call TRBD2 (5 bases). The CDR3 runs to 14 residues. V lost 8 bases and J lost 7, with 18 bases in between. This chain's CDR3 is CASGTSNVRNEQFF. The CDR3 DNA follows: TGTGCCAGCGGTACTAGTAACGTGCGGAATGAGCAGTTCTTC.

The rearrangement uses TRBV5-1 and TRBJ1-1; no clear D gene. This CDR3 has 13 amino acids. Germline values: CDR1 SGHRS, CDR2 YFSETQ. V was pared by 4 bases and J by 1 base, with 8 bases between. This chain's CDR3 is CASSTDGNTEAFF. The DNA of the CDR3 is TGCGCCAGCAGCACGGACGGGAACACTGAAGCTTTCTTT.

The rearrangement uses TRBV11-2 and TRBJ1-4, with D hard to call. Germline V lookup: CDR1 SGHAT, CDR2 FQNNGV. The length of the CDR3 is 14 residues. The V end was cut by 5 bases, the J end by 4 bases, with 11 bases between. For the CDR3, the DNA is TGTGCCAGCAGCCTCTCAGGTGGTAATGAAAAACTGTTTTTT. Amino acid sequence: CASSLSGGNEKLFF.

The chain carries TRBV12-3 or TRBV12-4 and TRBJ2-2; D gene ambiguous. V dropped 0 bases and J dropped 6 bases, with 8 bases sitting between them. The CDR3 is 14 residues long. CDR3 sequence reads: CASSLASRAGELFF. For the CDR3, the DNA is TGTGCCAGCAGTTTAGCCTCTCGAGCCGGGGAGCTGTTTTTT.

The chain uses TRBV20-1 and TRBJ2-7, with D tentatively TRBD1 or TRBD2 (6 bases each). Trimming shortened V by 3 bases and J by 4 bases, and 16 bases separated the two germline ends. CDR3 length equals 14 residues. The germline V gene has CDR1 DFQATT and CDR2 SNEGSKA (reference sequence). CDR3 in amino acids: CSASLASGAYEQYF. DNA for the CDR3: TGCAGTGCTAGCTTGGCGTCGGGGGCGTACGAGCAGTACTTC.

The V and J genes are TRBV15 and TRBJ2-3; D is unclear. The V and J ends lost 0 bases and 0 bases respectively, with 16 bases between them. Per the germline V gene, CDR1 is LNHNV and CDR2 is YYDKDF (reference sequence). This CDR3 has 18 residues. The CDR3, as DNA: TGTGCCACCAGCAGAGATCAGGTTAGGCACCGAAGCACAGATACGCAGTATTTT. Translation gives CATSRDQVRHRSTDTQYF.

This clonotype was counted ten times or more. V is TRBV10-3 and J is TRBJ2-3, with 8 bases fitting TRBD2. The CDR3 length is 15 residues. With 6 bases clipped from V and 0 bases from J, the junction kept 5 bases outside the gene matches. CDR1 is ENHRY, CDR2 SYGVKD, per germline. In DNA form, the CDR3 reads TGTGCCATCAGGGACGGACTAGCTAGCACAGATACGCAGTATTTT. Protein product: CAIRDGLASTDTQYF.

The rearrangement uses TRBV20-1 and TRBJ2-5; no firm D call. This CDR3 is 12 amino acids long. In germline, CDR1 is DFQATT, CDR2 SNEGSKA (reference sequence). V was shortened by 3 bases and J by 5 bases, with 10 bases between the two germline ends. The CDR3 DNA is TGCAGTGCTAGCCCCGGATGGGAGACCCAGTACTTC. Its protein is CSASPGWETQYF.